The sequence of this T cell receptor (beta chain) was determined in a study of blood T cell repertoires in COVID-19 (dated by TCRdb to the early 2020s). Looking at the study overall: Samples covering the acute and convalescent phases of COVID-19 were provided by collaborators in the United States, Italy and Spain. The repertoires were released in a freely available public database intended as a resource for research on the immune response to SARS-CoV-2. The samples were drawn from two sources: the first 160 participants of the ongoing ImmuneRACE study, and 1,200 or so subjects contributed by 6 global collaborators. Nearly every sample came with metadata listing a de-identified subject ID, COVID-19 status, age in years and sex. The material from the prospective study consisted of cDNA or gDNA derived from T cells, B-cell-depleted T cells, or PBMCs. Where available, HLA class I and class II types were taken from metadata supplied by the sample provider and were not determined by assay-based typing. Subjects who had been exposed to COVID-19, were actively infected with it, or had recovered from it provided the deeply sampled blood TCRbeta repertoires that made up the dataset.

One collaborating source in Seattle enrolled patients while the patients were actively infected and followed the patients over time throughout the course of disease. The collaborating institutions used their own protocols to collect whole blood in K2EDTA tubes. For TCRbeta analysis, collaborator samples were shipped as frozen whole blood, as isolated PBMCs, or as DNA extracted from either sample type. Beyond this particular receptor, the publication reports: Clinical and demographic metadata were provided uncurated, with the amount varying by source and participant.

To note about this clone: The antigen this receptor binds is unknown. Within one base of it there is no much larger clone, and no base qualities were kept.

TCRbeta CDR3 regions were amplified from genomic DNA by means of the immunoSEQ Assay, a bias-controlled multiplex PCR. Per the original workflow: Nucleated cell counts per sample were estimated from amplification of reference gene primers within the assay. To quantify the absolute abundance of each unique TCRbeta CDR3 rearrangement, sequence reads were collapsed and filtered. For each sample, productive Simpson clonality was calculated by taking the square root of Simpson's diversity index across productive rearrangements. Held by TCRdb, this immuneACCESS table contains in-frame sequences only and omits some clones. Under half of the omission traces to an unresolved V gene where checked; the cause of the rest is unknown. V and J calls and clone size come straight from that table; D and trimming were deduced from the DNA. The sample table contains around 150,000 clones; only one count was recorded for over 85% of them. The leading ten clones occupy less than 2% of the sample.

CDR1 and CDR2 (SGHRS, YFSETQ) derive from the germline V gene. V and J are trimmed by 0 bases and 1 base, and the gene matches miss 7 bases of the junction. Measured from the cysteine to the phenylalanine, the CDR3 is 17 residues long. Just CDR3 DNA is preserved here, 51 bases in frame from base 1. The specimen was peripheral blood. The rearranged chain carries TRBV5-1 and TRBJ2-1, with 7 bases in between that match TRBD1. The receptor was derived from a woman in her fifties or sixties with COVID-19, enrolled during active disease. Here is the DNA: TGCGCCAGCAGCTTGGCCGGACAGGAGCCATCCTACAATGAGCAGTTCTTC. The resulting protein is CASSLAGQEPSYNEQFF.